This T cell receptor beta chain is from a study of blood T cell repertoires in COVID-19. Overall study: Material from acute and convalescent COVID-19 was sourced from the United States, Italy and Spain. The cDNA or gDNA used as material had been derived from T cells, B-cell-depleted T cells, or PBMCs.

The CDR3 runs 11 residues. V lost 11 bases to trimming and J lost 1 base, with 7 bases between them. CDR1 LGHDT and CDR2 YNNKEL come from the germline V gene (reference sequence). This clone was seen a few times. In the study's own analysis: Using reference gene primer amplification, nucleated cell counts were estimated. Clones were sequenced by immunoSEQ multiplex PCR, and TCRdb holds only the in-frame ones, with some missing. V and J calls plus clone size are reproduced from that table; the DNA served to infer D and trimming. The data hold about 140,000 clones, with around nine tenths observed a single time.

Input material: peripheral blood. This sequence was found in a human donor in a cohort sampled during active COVID-19. The V and J genes are TRBV3-1 (or the pseudogene TRBV3-2) and TRBJ2-3; D unclear. As DNA, the CDR3 is TGTGCCTCCGTCGGCACAGATACGCAGTATTTT. This translates into CASVGTDTQYF.